This T cell receptor (beta chain) stems from a study of early T cells in non-severe SARS-CoV-2 infection. Across the study: Sequencing of bulk RNA from unsorted whole blood was done, without chain pairing.

TCRdb redid the calling of the 5' RACE reads with MiXCR, one entry per CDR3 protein. The sample has 63,000 or so distinct CDR3 sequences, 11% seen once; the top ten hold roughly 5.7%. The sample in question was whole blood, obtained at baseline. This TCR came from an adult who was a healthcare worker with PCR-confirmed SARS-CoV-2 infection or an uninfected control (not recorded which).

The CDR3 bases are TGCGCCAGCAGCTATGGAAGCTCTGGGGCCAACGTCCTGACTTTC. This encodes CASSYGSSGANVLTF. The chain joins TRBV5-1 to TRBJ2-6; D is unresolved. This CDR3 has 15 residues. V was shortened by 3 bases and J by 0 bases, with 7 bases between the two germline ends. CDR1 is SGHRS, CDR2 YFSETQ, per germline.